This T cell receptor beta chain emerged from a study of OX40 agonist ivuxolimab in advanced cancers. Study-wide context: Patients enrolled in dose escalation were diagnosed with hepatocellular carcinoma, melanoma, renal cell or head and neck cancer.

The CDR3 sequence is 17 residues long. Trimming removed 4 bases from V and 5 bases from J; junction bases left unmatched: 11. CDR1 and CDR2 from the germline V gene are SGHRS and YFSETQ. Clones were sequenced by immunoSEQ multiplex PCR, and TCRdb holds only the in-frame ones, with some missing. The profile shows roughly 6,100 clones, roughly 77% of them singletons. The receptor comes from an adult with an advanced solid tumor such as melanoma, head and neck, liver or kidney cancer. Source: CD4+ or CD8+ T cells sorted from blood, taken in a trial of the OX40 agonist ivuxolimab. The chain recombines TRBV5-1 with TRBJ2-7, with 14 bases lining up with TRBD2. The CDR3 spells CASSQGTSGSIMDEQYF. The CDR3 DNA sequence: TGCGCCAGCAGCCAGGGGACTAGCGGGAGTATAATGGACGAGCAGTACTTC.